In this sample, the clone carrying this TCR beta chain turned up a few times. What it binds is unknown. TCRB transcripts that were expressed got sequenced, as all of the isolated RNA had been reverse transcribed. Profiling relied on immunoSEQ multiplex PCR, and the TCRdb table lists in-frame clones only, not all of them. Of 600,000 to 750,000 clones listed, around 12% are singletons. The record originates from a study of beta chain features in type 1 diabetes. Study information: Over 85,000,000 sorted cells were examined across all samples.

Study-level results: TCRB CDR3 length was moderately but significantly reduced in all four CD4+ subsets of Type 1 diabetes patients.

Per the germline V gene, CDR1 is SNHLY and CDR2 is FYNNEI. This CDR3 spans 15 amino acids. The junction had 3 bases not matched to a gene; V was cut back by 7 bases and J by 1 base. The receptor was derived from a man aged 25-45 years with type 1 diabetes. This sequence joins TRBV2 and TRBJ1-5; TRBD1 agrees at 11 bases. Sequencing was performed on naive CD4+ T cells from blood. The CDR3: CASTRDRGSNQPQHF. In DNA, the CDR3 is TGTGCCAGCACCAGGGACAGGGGGAGCAATCAGCCCCAGCATTTT. Full variable domain (outside the CDR3, taken from reference TRBV2 and TRBJ1-5): EPEVTQTPSHQVTQMGQEVILRCVPISNHLYFYWYRQILGQKVEFLVSFYNNEISEKSEIFDDQFSVERPDGSNFTLKIRSTKLEDSAMYFCASTRDRGSNQPQHFGDGTRLSIL.